This TCR beta chain derives from a study of cytomegalovirus exposure and HLA in healthy donors. Study in general: From HLA-typed donors, an early data release held roughly 80 million unique TCRs. General study results and limits: When analyzed later, a missense DCLRE1C variant was found to be linked to TCR beta V- and J-gene trimming. Versus the roughly 670-donor mean, an Asian-associated ancestry cluster reportedly showed fewer N-insertions in a later analysis.

As to this clone: Its target is unknown.

PCR involved 60 Vbeta and 13 Jbeta primers. Profiling relied on immunoSEQ multiplex PCR, and the TCRdb table lists in-frame clones only, not all of them. The profile shows about 170,000 clones, under 85% of them singletons. With V trimmed by 1 base and J by 6 bases, 12 bases remained unmatched. This CDR3 has 17 amino acids. Germline values: CDR1 SGDLS, CDR2 YYNGEE. Samples came from healthy bone marrow donors. The clonotype was recovered from a man aged 18 to 35 in good health and CMV-seronegative. The sequenced sample was PBMCs. The V call is TRBV9, the J call TRBJ2-7; 11 bases are a match to TRBD2. The CDR3 loop reads CASSVSSGRAGWREQYF. The CDR3 DNA follows: TGTGCCAGCAGCGTAAGTAGCGGGAGGGCCGGGTGGCGCGAGCAGTACTTC.